This T cell receptor beta chain was identified during a study of CD8 T cells in Susac syndrome. Trimming took 7 bases from V and 2 from J, leaving 9 bases between them. This CDR3 comprises 12 residues. Looked up from germline, CDR1 is DFQATT and CDR2 is SNEGSKA (reference sequence). Overall study results and limits: Only a relatively small number of individuals were included in the TCR sequencing and HLA analysis.

Reverse transcription used about 0.45 to 1 ug RNA and random hexamers. Multiplex immunoSEQ PCR targeted 54 Vbeta and 13 Jbeta TCR beta segments. MiXCR, applied by TCRdb to the immunoSEQ multiplex PCR reads, yields one record per CDR3 protein. The table has about 200,000 distinct CDR3 sequences, roughly 96% seen once. Of note for this clonotype: Its antigen remains unidentified.

What was sequenced was CD4+ T cells from PBMCs. V gene TRBV20-1 combines with J gene TRBJ1-5; the D gene is possibly TRBD1 (5 bases). The source is a human donor with multiple sclerosis. This CDR3 reads CSVQTGNQPQHF. The CDR3 region has the DNA TGCAGTGTCCAGACAGGCAATCAGCCCCAGCATTTT.